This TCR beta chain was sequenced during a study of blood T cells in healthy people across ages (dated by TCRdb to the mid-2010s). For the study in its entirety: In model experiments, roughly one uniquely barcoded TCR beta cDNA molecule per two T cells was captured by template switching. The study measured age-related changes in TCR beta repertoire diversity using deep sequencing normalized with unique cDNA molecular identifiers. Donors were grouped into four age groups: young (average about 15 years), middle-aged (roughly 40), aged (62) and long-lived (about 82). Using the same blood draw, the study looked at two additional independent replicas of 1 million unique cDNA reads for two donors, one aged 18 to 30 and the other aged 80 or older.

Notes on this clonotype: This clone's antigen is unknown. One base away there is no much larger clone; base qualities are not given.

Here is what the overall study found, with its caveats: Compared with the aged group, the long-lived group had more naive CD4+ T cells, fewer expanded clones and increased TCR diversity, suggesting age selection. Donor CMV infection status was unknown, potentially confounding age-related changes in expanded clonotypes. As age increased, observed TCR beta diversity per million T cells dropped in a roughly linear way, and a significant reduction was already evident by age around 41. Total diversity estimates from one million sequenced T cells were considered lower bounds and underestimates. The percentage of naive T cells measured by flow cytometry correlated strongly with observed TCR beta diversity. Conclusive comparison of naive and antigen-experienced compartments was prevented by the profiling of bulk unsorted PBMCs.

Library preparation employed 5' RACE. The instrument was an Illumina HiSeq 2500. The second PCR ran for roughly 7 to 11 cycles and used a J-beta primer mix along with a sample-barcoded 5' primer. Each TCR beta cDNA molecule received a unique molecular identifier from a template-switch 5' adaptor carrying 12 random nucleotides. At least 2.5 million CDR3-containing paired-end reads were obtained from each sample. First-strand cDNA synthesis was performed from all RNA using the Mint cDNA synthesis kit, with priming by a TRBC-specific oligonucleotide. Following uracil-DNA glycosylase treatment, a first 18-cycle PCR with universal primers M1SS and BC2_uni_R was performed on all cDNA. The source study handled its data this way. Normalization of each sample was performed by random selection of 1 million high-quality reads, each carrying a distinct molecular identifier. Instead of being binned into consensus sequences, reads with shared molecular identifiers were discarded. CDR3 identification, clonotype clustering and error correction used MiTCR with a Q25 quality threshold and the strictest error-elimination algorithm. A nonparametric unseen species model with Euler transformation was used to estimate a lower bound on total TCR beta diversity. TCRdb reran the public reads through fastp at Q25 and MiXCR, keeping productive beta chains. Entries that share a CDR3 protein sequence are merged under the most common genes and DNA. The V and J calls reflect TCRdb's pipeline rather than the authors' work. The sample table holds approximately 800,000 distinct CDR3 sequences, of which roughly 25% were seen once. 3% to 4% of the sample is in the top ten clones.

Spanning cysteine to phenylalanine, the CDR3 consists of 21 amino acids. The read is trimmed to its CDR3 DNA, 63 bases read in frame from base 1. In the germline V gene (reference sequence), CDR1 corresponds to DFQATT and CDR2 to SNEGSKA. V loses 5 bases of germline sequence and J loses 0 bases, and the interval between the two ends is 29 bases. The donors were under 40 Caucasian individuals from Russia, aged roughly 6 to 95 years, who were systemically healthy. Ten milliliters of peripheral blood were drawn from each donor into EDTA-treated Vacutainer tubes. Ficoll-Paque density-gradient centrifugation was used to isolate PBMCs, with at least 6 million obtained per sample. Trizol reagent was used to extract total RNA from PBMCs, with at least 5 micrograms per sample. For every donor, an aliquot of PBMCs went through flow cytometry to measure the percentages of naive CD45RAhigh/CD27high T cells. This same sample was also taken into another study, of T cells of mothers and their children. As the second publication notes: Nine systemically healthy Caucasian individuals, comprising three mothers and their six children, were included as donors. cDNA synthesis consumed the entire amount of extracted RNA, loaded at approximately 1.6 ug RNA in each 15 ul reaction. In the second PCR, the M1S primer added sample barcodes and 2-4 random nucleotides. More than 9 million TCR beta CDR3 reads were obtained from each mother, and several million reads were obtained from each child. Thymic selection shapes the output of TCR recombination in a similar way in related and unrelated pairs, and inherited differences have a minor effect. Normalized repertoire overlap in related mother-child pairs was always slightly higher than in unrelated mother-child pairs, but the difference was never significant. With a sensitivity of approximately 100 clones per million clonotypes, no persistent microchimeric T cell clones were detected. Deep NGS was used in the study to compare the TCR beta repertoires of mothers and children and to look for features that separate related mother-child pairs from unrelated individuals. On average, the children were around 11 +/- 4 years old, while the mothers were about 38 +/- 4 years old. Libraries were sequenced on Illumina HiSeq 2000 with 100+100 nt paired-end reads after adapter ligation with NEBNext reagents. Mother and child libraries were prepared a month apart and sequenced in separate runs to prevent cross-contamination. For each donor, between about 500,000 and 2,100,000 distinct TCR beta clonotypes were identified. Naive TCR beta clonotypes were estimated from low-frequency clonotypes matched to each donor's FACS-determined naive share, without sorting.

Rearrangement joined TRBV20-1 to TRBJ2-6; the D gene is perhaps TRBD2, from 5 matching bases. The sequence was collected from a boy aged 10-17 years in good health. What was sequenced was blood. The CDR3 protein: CSASPEVGGPRPSSGANVLTF. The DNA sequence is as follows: TGCAGTGCTTCGCCCGAGGTGGGCGGGCCGAGACCCAGCTCTGGGGCCAACGTCCTGACTTTC.